The entry below gives a single T cell receptor (beta chain) sequence along with its context. The CDR3 contains 14 residues. CDR1 and CDR2 from the germline V gene are PRHDT and FYEKMQ (reference sequence). V dropped 5 bases and J dropped 5 bases, with 15 bases sitting between them. Profiling relied on immunoSEQ multiplex PCR, and the TCRdb table lists in-frame clones only, not all of them. This repertoire shows about 500,000 clones, about nine tenths found once; its top ten account for around 1.6%. This sample's treatment: over 15 received Ad26.COV2.S at low or high dose, single or two shots; about 5 received placebo; per-sample allocation not given. Collection of samples fell on day 63 after the first vaccine or placebo injection. The record originates from a study of Ad26.COV2.S vaccination and SARS-CoV-2 variants.

V is TRBV13 and J is TRBJ1-2; the D is unclear. The material was peripheral blood, obtained in a trial of Ad26.COV2.S vaccine versus placebo. The clonotype originates from a person aged 18-65 years who received the Ad26.COV2.S COVID-19 vaccine or a placebo. The CDR3 region is CASSPSVGRYGYTF. For the CDR3, the DNA is TGTGCCAGCAGCCCCAGTGTGGGGAGATATGGCTACACCTTC.